This T cell receptor (beta chain) was sequenced in a study of blood T cell repertoires in COVID-19. Across the whole study: COVID-19 samples, acute and convalescent, were from the United States, Italy and Spain. T cells, B-cell-depleted T cells, or PBMCs provided the cDNA or gDNA that served as material.

This clone is a singleton in its sample. After removal of 1 base from V and 6 bases from J, the junction contained 5 bases not matched to a gene. The CDR3 consists of 16 residues. The germline CDR1 and CDR2 sequences are KGHDR and SFDVKD. This table comes from immunoSEQ multiplex PCR, and its TCRdb copy is limited to in-frame clones, with some not included. The table records over 45,000 clones, approximately 84% of them present only once. The chain employs TRBV24-1 and TRBJ2-2; 9 positions match TRBD1. This clonotype originated in a man between 65 and 80 years old with active COVID-19. The source material was peripheral blood. The CDR3 DNA sequence: TGTGCCACCAGTGATTTTCGGACAGGGGTGTCCGGGGAGCTGTTTTTT. Its translation: CATSDFRTGVSGELFF.